The TCR beta chain described here comes from a study of blood T cells in healthy people across ages. Study results and limitations: Observed TCR beta diversity per million T cells went down as age went up. This fall followed a roughly linear course with age.

V gave up 1 base and J gave up 4 bases, with 8 bases separating them. Germline V gene data show CDR1 as SGHRS and CDR2 as YFSETQ. This CDR3 is built from 13 residues. This clonotype occurred a few times. Its target is not known. Next came a second PCR, run for roughly 6 to 11 cycles, which used a sample-barcoded 5' primer along with a J-beta primer mix. Carrying 12 random nucleotides, a template-switch adaptor labeled each individual cDNA molecule. TCRdb reprocessed the 5' RACE reads with MiXCR, giving one entry per CDR3 protein. The sample has 800,000 or so distinct CDR3 sequences; around 68% are singletons.

The rearrangement uses TRBV5-1 and TRBJ1-2; D is unclear. The clonotype originates from a man aged 25-40 years in good health. Sequenced material: blood. In DNA form, the CDR3 reads TGCGCCAGCAGCTTGAGTGATATCTATGGCTACACCTTC. Amino acids: CASSLSDIYGYTF.